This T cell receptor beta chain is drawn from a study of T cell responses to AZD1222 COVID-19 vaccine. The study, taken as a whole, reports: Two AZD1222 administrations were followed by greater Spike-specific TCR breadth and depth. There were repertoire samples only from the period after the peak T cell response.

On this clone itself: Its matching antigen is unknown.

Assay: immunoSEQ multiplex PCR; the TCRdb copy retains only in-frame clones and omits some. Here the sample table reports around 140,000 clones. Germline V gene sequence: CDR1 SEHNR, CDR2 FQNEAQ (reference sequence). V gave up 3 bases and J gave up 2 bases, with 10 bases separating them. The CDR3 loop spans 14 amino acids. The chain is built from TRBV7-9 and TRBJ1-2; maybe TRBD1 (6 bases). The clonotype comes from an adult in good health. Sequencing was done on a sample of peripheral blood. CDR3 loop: CASSFGGRNYGYTF. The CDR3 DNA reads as TGTGCCAGCAGCTTCGGGGGGCGAAACTATGGCTACACCTTC.